The 15 T cell receptor beta chains below come from one sample, sequenced in a study of T cells in Graves' hyperthyroidism and ophthalmopathy. It was RNA transcripts that yielded the amplified TCR beta CDR3 regions. The primer set for the first-round RT-PCR of the TCR CDR3 was HTBI. TCRdb re-analysed the multiplex PCR reads in MiXCR, keeping a single row per CDR3 protein. The sample includes 650,000 to 700,000 distinct CDR3 sequences, roughly 17% seen only once; the top ten take about 16%. The sequenced sample was blood. The receptors originated from a man between 50 and 59 years old with Graves' hyperthyroidism.

This clonotype was seen at least ten times. Here the CDR3 DNA reads TGTGCCAGCACGACTAGCGGGAGGGCCTACGAGCAGTACTTC. Translation: CASTTSGRAYEQYF. The genes are TRBV18 and TRBJ2-7; 14 nucleotides line up with TRBD2. The CDR3 totals 14 residues. V shed 8 bases and J 2 bases; nucleotides not matched to a gene: 2. Germline V lookup: CDR1 KGHSH, CDR2 LQKENI. Full variable domain (outside the CDR3, taken from reference TRBV18 and TRBJ2-7): NAGVMQNPRHLVRRRGQEARLRCSPMKGHSHVYWYRQLPEEGLKFMVYLQKENIIDESGMPKERFSAEFPKEGPSILRIQQVVRGDSAAYFCASTTSGRAYEQYFGPGTRLTVT.

The chain combines TRBV5-1 with TRBJ2-7; weak D call: TRBD1 (6 bases). V was trimmed by 1 base and J by 3 bases, leaving 11 bases between them. Germline V CDR1 and CDR2: SGHRS, YFSETQ. This CDR3 has 14 residues. CDR3 DNA sequence: TGCGCCAGCAGCTTGACACCAGGGGACTACGAGCAGTACTTC. Translated, it gives CASSLTPGDYEQYF.

The chain is built from TRBV30 and TRBJ1-1; no clear D. Trimming took off 6 bases at V and 0 bases at J, with 14 bases between the two ends. The CDR3 consists of 14 residues. Germline values: CDR1 GTSNPN, CDR2 SVGIG (reference sequence). CDR3 in amino acids: CACGVYRVNTEAFF. For the CDR3, the DNA is TGTGCCTGCGGAGTTTATAGAGTGAACACTGAAGCTTTCTTT.

The chain links TRBV5-1 to TRBJ1-1; D gene unclear. This CDR3 has 13 residues. CDR1 and CDR2 from the germline V gene are SGHRS and YFSETQ. V was clipped by 4 bases and J by 5 bases, with 12 bases between them. The DNA for the CDR3 is TGCGCCAGCAGCCCTGCGGGCATAACTGAAGCTTTCTTT. It specifies CASSPAGITEAFF.

This clonotype was observed a few times. The chain couples TRBV2 to TRBJ2-7; D is perhaps TRBD2 (5 bases). Germline V gives CDR1 SNHLY, CDR2 FYNNEI. V was pared by 6 bases and J by 4 bases, with 13 bases between. The CDR3 extends over 13 amino acids. CDR3 coding DNA: TGTGCCAGCAGCCGAGGACTCCAGTACGAGCAGTACTTC. Translation gives CASSRGLQYEQYF.

This clonotype was detected many times. The rearrangement joins TRBV12-3 or TRBV12-4 to TRBJ2-7; tentative D call: TRBD2 (6 bases). The CDR3 totals 13 residues. The V gene lost 3 bases and the J gene lost 5 bases, with 11 bases spanning the gap. The CDR3 nucleotides read TGTGCCAGCAGTTTCTTGGGACTCGACGAGCAGTACTTC. This gives the protein CASSFLGLDEQYF.

Ten or more counts support this clonotype. The rearrangement joins TRBV27 to TRBJ2-1; 8 nucleotides align to TRBD1. Germline CDR1 and CDR2: MNHEY and SMNVEV (reference sequence). The CDR3 totals 19 residues. V dropped 4 bases and J dropped 5; count of bases not matched to a gene: 19. CDR3 bases: TGTGCCAGCAGTTCGGACAGGGCGGACCCTCGCGGAGTACACAATGAGCAGTTCTTC. This encodes CASSSDRADPRGVHNEQFF.

This chain uses TRBV6-2 or TRBV6-3 with TRBJ2-7; D is ambiguous. Germline lookup yields CDR1 MNHEY and CDR2 SVGEGT. V was trimmed by 8 bases and J by 2 bases, leaving 10 bases between them. CDR3 length: 12 residues. CDR3 residues: CASRARAYEQYF. The CDR3 DNA sequence: TGTGCCAGCCGGGCGCGAGCCTACGAGCAGTACTTC.

The chain uses TRBV14 and TRBJ2-7; D is perhaps TRBD2 (6 bases). The V and J ends lost 0 bases and 0 bases respectively, with 21 bases between them. The CDR3 loop spans 19 amino acids. Germline CDR1 is SGHDN and CDR2 is FVKESK. CDR3 amino acids: CASSQEGWTINRVSYEQYF. The CDR3 DNA reads TGTGCCAGCAGCCAAGAAGGGTGGACTATTAATCGGGTCTCCTACGAGCAGTACTTC.

In this sample, this clonotype turned up a few times. The V gene is TRBV28, the J gene TRBJ1-2, with TRBD1 matching over 7 bases. Germline V gene data show CDR1 as MDHEN and CDR2 as SYDVKM. Trimming took 5 bases from V and 3 from J; bases not matched to a gene: 6. The CDR3 runs to 14 residues. The CDR3 is CASSVGTAHYGYTF. The CDR3 DNA follows: TGTGCCAGCAGTGTGGGGACAGCTCACTATGGCTACACCTTC.

This clonotype was detected many times. This chain joins TRBV11-2 and TRBJ2-7, with TRBD2 as a possible D gene (5 bases). The CDR3 totals 14 residues. Germline V lookup: CDR1 SGHAT, CDR2 FQNNGV. Trimming stripped 2 bases from V and 2 bases from J, with 10 bases between. The CDR3 region is CASSLFGGTYEQYF. CDR3 in DNA: TGTGCCAGCAGCTTATTTGGAGGAACCTACGAGCAGTACTTC.

This chain joins TRBV20-1 and TRBJ1-1; no firm D call. V was pared by 0 bases and J by 12 bases, with 14 bases between. This CDR3 is 12 amino acids long. Germline V gene lookup returns CDR1 DFQATT and CDR2 SNEGSKA (reference sequence). CDR3 nucleotide sequence: TGCAGTGCTAGAGATGAAAGGGAAGAATCTTTCTTT. As protein: CSARDEREESFF.

This clonotype was recorded a few times. The V and J genes are TRBV20-1 and TRBJ2-3; the match to TRBD2 covers 8 bases. Losses at the gene ends were 0 bases for V and 3 bases for J; bases not matched to a gene: 11. CDR3 length equals 17 residues. The germline V gene encodes CDR1 DFQATT and CDR2 SNEGSKA (reference sequence). The CDR3: CSARDSGGLAGTDTQYF. CDR3 coding DNA: TGCAGTGCTAGAGACTCGGGGGGCCTAGCGGGTACAGATACGCAGTATTTT.

This clonotype occurred many times. V and J are TRBV27 and TRBJ2-6; 7 bases are shared with TRBD1. The germline V gene encodes CDR1 MNHEY and CDR2 SMNVEV (reference sequence). This CDR3 spans 18 amino acids. Losses at the gene ends were 3 bases for V and 2 bases for J; bases not matched to a gene: 10. The CDR3 nucleotides are TGTGCCAGCAGTTTCCGACAGGGAATCCCACCTGGGGCCAACGTCCTGACTTTC. Translated: CASSFRQGIPPGANVLTF.

J is TRBJ2-7 and V is TRBV7-9; no definite D call. The CDR3 has 16 residues. Trimming took 2 bases from V and 7 from J, leaving 21 bases between them. The V gene's germline CDR1 is SEHNR and CDR2 FQNEAQ (reference sequence). In DNA form, the CDR3 reads TGTGCCAGCAGCTTAACCCCGCTGGGGTCGGTTTGGGAGCAGTACTTC. Protein sequence: CASSLTPLGSVWEQYF.